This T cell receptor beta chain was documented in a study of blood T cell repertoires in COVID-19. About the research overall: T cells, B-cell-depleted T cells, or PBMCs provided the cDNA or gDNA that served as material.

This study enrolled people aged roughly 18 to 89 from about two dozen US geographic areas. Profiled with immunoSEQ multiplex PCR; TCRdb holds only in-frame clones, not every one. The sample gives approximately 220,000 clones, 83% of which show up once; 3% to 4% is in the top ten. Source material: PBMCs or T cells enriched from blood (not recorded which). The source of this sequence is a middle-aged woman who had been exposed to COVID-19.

CDR3 nucleotides: TGTGCCACCAGCTTCCTAGGGGATAGCAATCAGCCCCAGCATTTT. It specifies CATSFLGDSNQPQHF. This sequence joins TRBV24-1 and TRBJ1-5; possible D gene TRBD1, 5 bases. The germline gives CDR1 KGHDR, CDR2 SFDVKD. Trimming cost V 7 bases and J 0 bases, with 12 bases left between them. The CDR3 spans 15 residues.